The entry that follows covers one T cell receptor beta chain sequence. Its antigen is as yet unknown. These data come from a study of T-cell memory formation after mild COVID-19. General study points: Contracting clones from day 15 to 85 had balanced CD4/CD8; later expanders favoured CD4+. Mainly CM and EM harbored the contracting CD4+ clones; mainly EMRA harbored the CD8+ ones. Prior to infection, memory already included some responding clones, suggesting cross-reactive memory joined.

TCRdb called the 5' RACE reads again in MiXCR, with one record for every CDR3 protein. The table shows a few hundred thousand distinct CDR3 sequences, with around 14% occurring only once. Germline V gene lookup returns CDR1 SEHNR and CDR2 FQNEAQ (reference sequence). The CDR3 runs to 11 residues. V lost 5 bases and J lost 5, with 6 bases in between. The chain recombines TRBV7-9 with TRBJ1-1, with unresolved D. Sequencing used PBMCs or a T cell subset sorted from them (not recorded which). The clonotype was recovered from a man between 18 and 35 years old who had mild COVID-19 (a few samples of this study predate the infection). Cell type and time point are not known. The CDR3 is CASSAWTEAFF. DNA for the CDR3: TGTGCCAGCAGCGCGTGGACTGAAGCTTTCTTT.